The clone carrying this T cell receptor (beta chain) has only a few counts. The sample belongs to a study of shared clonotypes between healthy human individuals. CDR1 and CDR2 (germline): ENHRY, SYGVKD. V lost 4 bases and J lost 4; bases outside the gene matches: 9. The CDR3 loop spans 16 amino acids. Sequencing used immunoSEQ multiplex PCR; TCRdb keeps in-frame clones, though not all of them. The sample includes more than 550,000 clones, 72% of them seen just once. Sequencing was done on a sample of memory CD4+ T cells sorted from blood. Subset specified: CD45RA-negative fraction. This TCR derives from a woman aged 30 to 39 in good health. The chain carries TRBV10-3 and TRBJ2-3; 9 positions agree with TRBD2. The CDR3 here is CAISVAGGRGADTQYF. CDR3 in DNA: TGTGCCATCAGTGTTGCGGGCGGGAGGGGGGCAGATACGCAGTATTTT.